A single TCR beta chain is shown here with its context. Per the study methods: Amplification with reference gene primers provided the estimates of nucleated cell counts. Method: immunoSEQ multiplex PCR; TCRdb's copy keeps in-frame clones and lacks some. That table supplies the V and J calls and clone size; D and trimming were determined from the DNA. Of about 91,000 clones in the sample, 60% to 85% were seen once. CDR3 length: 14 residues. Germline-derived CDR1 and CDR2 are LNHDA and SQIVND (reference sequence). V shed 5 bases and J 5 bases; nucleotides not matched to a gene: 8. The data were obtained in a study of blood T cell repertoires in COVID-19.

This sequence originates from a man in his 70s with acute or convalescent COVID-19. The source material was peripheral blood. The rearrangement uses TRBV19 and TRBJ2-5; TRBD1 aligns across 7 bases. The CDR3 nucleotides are TGTGCCAGTAGTTCTCCAAAAGGGGGCGAGACCCAGTACTTC. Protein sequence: CASSSPKGGETQYF.